Listed below are T cell receptor beta chains from one sample, sequenced in a study of shared clonotypes between healthy human individuals. TCRdb's copy holds only in-frame clones and misses some; the assay was immunoSEQ multiplex PCR. The sample shows approximately 460,000 clones, 75% to 80% of them seen only once. The material sequenced was PBMCs. These receptors came from a woman in her thirties or forties in good health. Some clones in this sample may be carry-over from other donors' samples. CDR3s leave out the opening cysteine and the closing phenylalanine or tryptophan. The order of the fields is clone size, V gene, CDR3 length, J gene, CDR3 protein. Clone sizes are given selectively: once, few, many, or a class where the clone is expanded.

abundance: -; v_gene: TRBV5-4; len: 14; j_gene: TRBJ1-2; CDR3aa: ASSQGTGPPGYGYT
abundance: -; v_gene: TRBV5-1; len: 13; j_gene: TRBJ2-5; CDR3aa: ASNIGPGAQETQY
abundance: -; v_gene: TRBV4-1; len: 10; j_gene: TRBJ2-1; CDR3aa: ASSQDADEQF
abundance: -; v_gene: TRBV9; len: 13; j_gene: TRBJ2-1; CDR3aa: ASSAGTSRYNEQF
abundance: -; v_gene: TRBV4-2; len: 13; j_gene: TRBJ2-5; CDR3aa: ASSQDLDTQVAQY
abundance: few; v_gene: TRBV6-1; len: 13; j_gene: TRBJ1-5; CDR3aa: ASSEYRISNQPQH
abundance: -; v_gene: TRBV2; len: 16; j_gene: TRBJ2-2; CDR3aa: ASSEVGRQGGGSGELF
abundance: -; v_gene: TRBV5-6; len: 10; j_gene: -; CDR3aa: ASSTSTYEQY
abundance: -; v_gene: TRBV30; len: 12; j_gene: TRBJ2-3; CDR3aa: ASGDLGSTDTQY
abundance: -; v_gene: TRBV5-1; len: 14; j_gene: TRBJ1-2; CDR3aa: ASSTGQGRANYGYT
abundance: -; v_gene: TRBV6-4; len: 13; j_gene: TRBJ2-2; CDR3aa: ASSELAGNTGELF
abundance: -; v_gene: TRBV5-4; len: 14; j_gene: TRBJ1-3; CDR3aa: ASSLGGGVPGNTIY
abundance: many; v_gene: TRBV9; len: 13; j_gene: TRBJ2-3; CDR3aa: ASSPSAGSSDTQY
abundance: -; v_gene: TRBV4-1; len: 13; j_gene: TRBJ1-1; CDR3aa: ASSQEVQGRTEAF
abundance: -; v_gene: TRBV6-1; len: 14; j_gene: TRBJ2-1; CDR3aa: ASSGQGLSSYNEQF
abundance: -; v_gene: TRBV11-2; len: 12; j_gene: TRBJ2-7; CDR3aa: ASSLSGSKYEQY
abundance: once; v_gene: TRBV29-1; len: 14; j_gene: TRBJ2-3; CDR3aa: SVQLMKGAAGDTQY
abundance: once; v_gene: TRBV10-3; len: 12; j_gene: TRBJ2-6; CDR3aa: ATEDGAGANVLT
abundance: -; v_gene: TRBV7-9; len: 14; j_gene: TRBJ1-3; CDR3aa: ASSSSRQSSGNTIY
abundance: once; v_gene: TRBV5-6; len: 12; j_gene: TRBJ1-2; CDR3aa: ASSSLQGGYGYT
abundance: once; v_gene: TRBV9; len: 14; j_gene: TRBJ2-6; CDR3aa: ASSVELHSGANVLT
abundance: -; v_gene: TRBV4-1; len: 13; j_gene: TRBJ1-3; CDR3aa: ASSQQTGFGNTIY
abundance: -; v_gene: TRBV29-1; len: 12; j_gene: TRBJ2-1; CDR3aa: SVDGGSSYNEQF
abundance: -; v_gene: TRBV6-5; len: 12; j_gene: TRBJ1-1; CDR3aa: ASSLGREGTEAF
abundance: -; v_gene: TRBV13; len: 13; j_gene: TRBJ2-3; CDR3aa: ASSNRDYAPDTQY
abundance: few; v_gene: TRBV28; len: 14; j_gene: TRBJ1-1; CDR3aa: ASSLLTGPQNTEAF